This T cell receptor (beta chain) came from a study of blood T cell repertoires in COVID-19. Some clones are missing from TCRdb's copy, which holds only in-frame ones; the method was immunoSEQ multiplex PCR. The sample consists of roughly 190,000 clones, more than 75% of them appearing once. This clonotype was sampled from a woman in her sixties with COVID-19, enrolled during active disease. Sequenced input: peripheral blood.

The CDR3 nucleotides read TGTGCCACCAGTGACTCCACCCGGACTAGCGGGGGGGCCTCCTACGAGCAGTACGTC. It specifies CATSDSTRTSGGASYEQYV. The chain employs TRBV24-1 and TRBJ2-7, with 15 bases that match TRBD2. V lost 4 bases, J lost 0 bases, and 9 bases stayed unmatched. The CDR3 sequence is 19 residues long. The germline gives CDR1 KGHDR, CDR2 SFDVKD.